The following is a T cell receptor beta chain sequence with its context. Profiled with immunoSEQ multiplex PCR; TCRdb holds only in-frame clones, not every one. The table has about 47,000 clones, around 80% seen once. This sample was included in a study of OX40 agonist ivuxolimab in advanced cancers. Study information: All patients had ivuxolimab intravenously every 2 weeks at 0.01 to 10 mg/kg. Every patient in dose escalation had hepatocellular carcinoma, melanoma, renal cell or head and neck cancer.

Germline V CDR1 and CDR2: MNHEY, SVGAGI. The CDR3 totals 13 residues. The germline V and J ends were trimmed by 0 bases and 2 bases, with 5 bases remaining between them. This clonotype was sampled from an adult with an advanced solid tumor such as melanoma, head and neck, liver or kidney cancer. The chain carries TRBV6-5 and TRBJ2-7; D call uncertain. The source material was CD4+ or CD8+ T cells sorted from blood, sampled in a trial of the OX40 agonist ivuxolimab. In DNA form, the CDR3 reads TGTGCCAGCAGTTACTCCTCGACCTACGAGCAGTACTTC. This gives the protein CASSYSSTYEQYF.